This TCR beta chain was recovered during a study of regulatory T cells in long-lasting Graves disease. Noted time point: newly diagnosed GD, antithyroid drugs for less than 3 months. From PBMCs, RNA was extracted and then used to make the TCR library. Overall study findings and caveats: Segments TRBV28, TRBJ1-2 and TRBJ2-5 showed preferential usage in persistent disease.

With 8 bases removed from V and 5 bases from J, the gap between germline ends came to 21 bases. Germline values: CDR1 GTSNPN, CDR2 SVGIG (reference sequence). The CDR3 is 14 residues long. In the case of this clonotype: The antigen is unknown.

Arm-PCR of CDR3 regions with iRepertoire HTBI primers generated TCR beta libraries. TCRdb itself ran the multiplex PCR reads through MiXCR, one entry per CDR3 protein. The sample gives 540,000 or so distinct CDR3 sequences, roughly 13% of which show up once; 8.5% to 10% is in the top ten. The same sample was also used in a study of T cells in Graves' hyperthyroidism and ophthalmopathy.

The TCR sequence derives from a man younger than 45 with Graves disease. This chain links TRBV30 with TRBJ2-5; no definite D call. Sequenced material: peripheral blood mononuclear cells (PBMCs), taken at new diagnosis, from a patient treated with antithyroid drugs. CDR3 in DNA: TGTGCCAGCCGGGCGGATCTAAATGTGGAGACCCAGTACTTC. Translating gives CASRADLNVETQYF.